These 25 T cell receptor beta chains share one sample of origin, sequenced in a study of T cell responses to AZD1222 COVID-19 vaccine. Here immunoSEQ multiplex PCR was the method, and the copy in TCRdb shows in-frame clones only, minus some. Among some 150,000 clones listed, around 94% were seen once. Sample: peripheral blood, taken on day 0 of AZD1222 vaccination. Receptors were obtained from an adult in good health.

The chain joins TRBV5-5 to TRBJ2-3, with 11 bases aligning to TRBD2. The V gene end was trimmed by 2 bases and the J gene end by 1 base; junction bases not matched to a gene: 6. The germline V gene encodes CDR1 SGHKS and CDR2 YYEKEE (reference sequence). This CDR3 comprises 17 residues. This chain's CDR3 is CASSLGRLAGRTDTQYF. CDR3 nucleotides: TGTGCCAGCAGCTTAGGGAGACTAGCGGGACGCACAGATACGCAGTATTTT. Together with reference TRBV5-5 and TRBJ2-3, the CDR3 gives the full variable domain: DAGVTQSPTHLIKTRGQQVTLRCSPISGHKSVSWYQQVLGQGPQFIFQYYEKEERGRGNFPDRFSARQFPNYSSELNVNALLLGDSALYLCASSLGRLAGRTDTQYFGPGTRLTVL.

J is TRBJ2-1 and V is TRBV5-4, with unresolved D. The CDR3 sequence is 12 residues long. The V gene lost 2 bases and the J gene lost 0 bases, with 0 bases spanning the gap. Germline loops: CDR1 SGHNT, CDR2 YYREEE (reference sequence). CDR3 protein: CASSFSYNEQFF. The CDR3 DNA follows: TGTGCCAGCAGCTTCTCCTACAATGAGCAGTTCTTC.

This clone showed up just once. The CDR3 here is CASSIRPDYRPDPGNTIYF. CDR3 sequence (DNA): TGTGCCAGCAGTATTCGGCCTGACTACCGGCCAGATCCTGGAAACACCATATATTTT. The J gene is TRBJ1-3, the V gene TRBV11-2; D uncertain. In germline, CDR1 is SGHAT, CDR2 FQNNGV. V was shortened by 6 bases and J by 2 bases, with 26 bases between the two germline ends. This CDR3 has 19 residues.

V and J are TRBV7-2 and TRBJ1-1; D is unclear. The V and J ends lost 6 bases and 1 base respectively, with 9 bases between them. CDR1 and CDR2 (germline): SGHTA, FQGNSA. The CDR3 spans 13 residues. CDR3 region: CASRLAGNTEAFF. In DNA, the CDR3 is TGTGCCAGCAGACTAGCAGGGAACACTGAAGCTTTCTTT.

This clone has just a few counts. This chain's CDR3 is CASSPDPVATTEAFF. CDR3 nucleotides: TGTGCCAGCTCACCAGATCCGGTTGCAACCACTGAAGCTTTCTTT. The J gene is TRBJ1-1, the V gene TRBV18; D is undetermined. Per the germline V gene, CDR1 is KGHSH and CDR2 is LQKENI. Deletions cut 2 bases from V and 4 bases from J, with 14 bases between. The CDR3 has 15 residues. The full variable domain, completed using reference TRBV18 and TRBJ1-1, is NAGVMQNPRHLVRRRGQEARLRCSPMKGHSHVYWYRQLPEEGLKFMVYLQKENIIDESGMPKERFSAEFPKEGPSILRIQQVVRGDSAAYFCASSPDPVATTEAFFGQGTRLTVV.

The chain joins TRBV7-9 to TRBJ2-2; D not certain. V was pared by 5 bases and J by 2 bases, with 12 bases between. Germline-derived CDR1 and CDR2 are SEHNR and FQNEAQ (reference sequence). The CDR3 extends over 15 amino acids. The CDR3 sequence: CASSPRTGNTGELFF. The DNA for the CDR3 is TGTGCCAGCAGCCCCCGGACGGGTAACACCGGGGAGCTGTTTTTT.

The chain is built from TRBV2 and TRBJ1-2; 8 bases align to TRBD1. Germline loops: CDR1 SNHLY, CDR2 FYNNEI. The CDR3 totals 14 residues. V lost 6 bases, J lost 3 bases, and 6 bases stayed unmatched. In DNA form, the CDR3 reads TGTGCCAGCAGAGGACAGGGTAAAGACTATGGCTACACCTTC. This translates into CASRGQGKDYGYTF.

The chain combines TRBV6-5 with TRBJ2-1; 7 bases line up with TRBD1. The J segment lost 9 bases and the V segment lost 0 bases, leaving 11 bases of the junction unmatched. Germline CDR1 reads MNHEY; CDR2 reads SVGAGI. The CDR3 runs to 16 residues. The CDR3 region is CASSYSTRGFGIEQFF. CDR3 DNA sequence: TGTGCCAGCAGTTACTCGACCAGGGGGTTCGGGATTGAGCAGTTCTTC.

The genes are TRBV6-5 and TRBJ2-7, with 7 bases that match TRBD1. Germline loops: CDR1 MNHEY, CDR2 SVGAGI. Trimming cost V 5 bases and J 1 base; bases outside gene matches: 8. The CDR3 has 15 residues. The CDR3 loop reads CASSPRRTGSYEQYF. The CDR3 nucleotides read TGTGCCAGCAGTCCCCGTCGGACAGGATCCTACGAGCAGTACTTC.

The chain recombines TRBV7-9 with TRBJ2-5, with D perhaps TRBD1 or TRBD2 (7 bases each). The CDR3 sequence is 16 residues long. The V end lost 5 bases, the J end lost 2 bases, and 18 bases lay between the germline ends. Germline loops: CDR1 SEHNR, CDR2 FQNEAQ (reference sequence). CDR3 nucleotides: TGTGCCAGCAGCACTCCACAGGGGACTATTCAAGAGACCCAGTACTTC. This gives the protein CASSTPQGTIQETQYF.

The chain joins TRBV4-1 to TRBJ2-7, with D tentatively TRBD1 (5 bases). The CDR3 consists of 15 residues. V was trimmed by 0 bases and J by 1 base, leaving 10 bases between them. Per the germline V gene, CDR1 is MGHRA and CDR2 is YSYEKL. The CDR3 DNA reads TGCGCCAGCAGCCAAGATCCAGGGTTTTCCTACGAGCAGTACTTC. Amino acid sequence: CASSQDPGFSYEQYF.

Comments on this clone: Other nucleotide sequences from this sample produce the same CDR3. CDR3 nucleotides: TGTGCCAGCTCACCGGCAGGCTCCTACGAGCAGTACTTC. Its protein product is CASSPAGSYEQYF. V is TRBV18 and J is TRBJ2-7; D gene ambiguous. Looked up from germline, CDR1 is KGHSH and CDR2 is LQKENI. V lost 3 bases to trimming and J lost 0 bases, with 6 bases between them. CDR3 length equals 13 residues.

V usage is TRBV29-1 and J usage is TRBJ2-7; 9 nucleotides match TRBD1. Germline V gives CDR1 SQVTM, CDR2 ANQGSEA. CDR3 length: 16 amino acids. Trimming at V came to 1 base and at J to 3 bases, leaving 10 bases not matched to a gene. The CDR3 is CSVEGSDRGVLYEQYF. The CDR3 nucleotides read TGCAGCGTTGAAGGTTCGGACAGGGGAGTTCTCTACGAGCAGTACTTC.

This chain uses TRBV19 with TRBJ1-5; the D gene is possibly TRBD1 (6 bases). This CDR3 is 14 amino acids long. Germline CDR1 is LNHDA and CDR2 is SQIVND (reference sequence). V shed 6 bases and J shed 2 bases, with 11 bases lying between them. The CDR3 reads CASREGGGNQPQHF. Written as DNA, the CDR3 is TGTGCCAGTAGGGAGGGGGGTGGCAATCAGCCCCAGCATTTT.

The DNA of the CDR3 is TGCAGCGTTGAAGGGCTAGCGGGTTGGGGATCCTACAATGAGCAGTTCTTC. The encoded protein is CSVEGLAGWGSYNEQFF. The rearrangement links TRBV29-1 to TRBJ2-1; 8 bases agree with TRBD2. CDR1 and CDR2 (germline): SQVTM, ANQGSEA. The CDR3 sequence is 17 residues long. The V gene end was trimmed by 1 base and the J gene end by 1 base; junction bases not matched to a gene: 9.

The chain has TRBV7-9 and TRBJ2-3; D remains unclear. The germline gives CDR1 SEHNR, CDR2 FQNEAQ (reference sequence). This CDR3 comprises 14 residues. V dropped 11 bases and J dropped 1 base, with 16 bases sitting between them. Written as DNA, the CDR3 is TGTGCCTTTGCGGTTTTCCCACGCACAGATACGCAGTATTTT. Translated, it gives CAFAVFPRTDTQYF.

The chain recombines TRBV7-9 with TRBJ2-2; tentative D call: TRBD2 (6 bases). The CDR3 spans 16 residues. Trimming took 3 bases from V and 2 from J, leaving 13 bases between them. Germline V gene lookup returns CDR1 SEHNR and CDR2 FQNEAQ (reference sequence). DNA of the CDR3: TGTGCCAGCAGCTTCTCCGGGACTGACAACACCGGGGAGCTGTTTTTT. This encodes CASSFSGTDNTGELFF.

V and J are TRBV9 and TRBJ1-1; D possibly corresponds to TRBD1 (5 bases). V was pared by 0 bases and J by 0 bases, with 9 bases between. The germline V gene encodes CDR1 SGDLS and CDR2 YYNGEE. The CDR3 runs 15 residues. This CDR3 is CASSVGRQMNTEAFF. In DNA form, the CDR3 reads TGTGCCAGCAGCGTAGGGCGACAGATGAACACTGAAGCTTTCTTT.

This sequence joins TRBV19 and TRBJ1-3; no reliable D call. Germline lookup yields CDR1 LNHDA and CDR2 SQIVND (reference sequence). This CDR3 region has 14 residues. V was pared by 4 bases and J by 0 bases, with 7 bases between. The CDR3 sequence: CASSNVHSGNTIYF. The CDR3 nucleotides are TGTGCCAGTAGTAACGTTCACTCTGGAAACACCATATATTTT. Full variable domain (outside the CDR3, taken from reference TRBV19 and TRBJ1-3): DGGITQSPKYLFRKEGQNVTLSCEQNLNHDAMYWYRQDPGQGLRLIYYSQIVNDFQKGDIAEGYSVSREKKESFPLTVTSAQKNPTAFYLCASSNVHSGNTIYFGEGSWLTVV.

The chain joins TRBV29-1 to TRBJ1-1; D remains unclear. The length of the CDR3 is 11 residues. Germline V gene sequence: CDR1 SQVTM, CDR2 ANQGSEA. The V end lost 7 bases, the J end lost 1 base, and 7 bases lay between the germline ends. CDR3 sequence reads: CSGRQNTEAFF. The DNA of the CDR3 is TGCAGCGGACGACAGAACACTGAAGCTTTCTTT.

This clone has a single count. The chain carries TRBV4-1 and TRBJ2-2; 7 bases are shared with TRBD1. The CDR3 contains 17 residues. Germline values: CDR1 MGHRA, CDR2 YSYEKL. The J segment lost 1 base and the V segment lost 3 bases, leaving 8 bases of the junction unmatched. Written as DNA, the CDR3 is TGCGCCAGCAGCCATCTGGACAGGCTCAAGAACACCGGGGAGCTGTTTTTT. Its protein is CASSHLDRLKNTGELFF.

The chain employs TRBV20-1 and TRBJ1-6; D gene uncertain. The ends were cut back, 3 bases at V and 19 bases at J, with 16 bases in the middle. CDR3 size: 11 residues. Looked up from germline, CDR1 is DFQATT and CDR2 is SNEGSKA (reference sequence). CDR3 in amino acids: CSASPQFLVHF. CDR3 nucleotide sequence: TGCAGTGCTAGCCCTCAGTTCCTAGTTCACTTT.

V gene TRBV2 combines with J gene TRBJ1-1; no clear D gene. The CDR3 sequence is 14 residues long. With 3 bases removed from V and 8 bases from J, the gap between germline ends came to 16 bases. In germline, CDR1 is SNHLY, CDR2 FYNNEI. The chain's CDR3 is CASSEQVGITEAFF. CDR3 bases: TGTGCCAGCAGTGAGCAAGTGGGGATAACGGAAGCTTTCTTT.

This chain connects TRBV15 to TRBJ1-2, with unresolved D. The germline CDR1 and CDR2 sequences are LNHNV and YYDKDF (reference sequence). The V gene lost 0 bases and the J gene lost 5 bases, with 16 bases spanning the gap. The CDR3 sequence is 16 residues long. CDR3 bases: TGTGCCACCAGCAGAGATCGGGCACAACGCTTATATGGCTACACCTTC. It specifies CATSRDRAQRLYGYTF.

This chain links TRBV7-6 with TRBJ2-7; 8 positions agree with TRBD2. V lost 1 base and J lost 0; bases outside the gene matches: 5. CDR1 and CDR2 from the germline V gene are SGHVS and FNYEAQ. The CDR3 has 16 residues. This CDR3 reads CASSLGTSGSSYEQYF. The CDR3, as DNA: TGTGCCAGCAGCTTAGGTACTAGCGGAAGCTCCTACGAGCAGTACTTC.